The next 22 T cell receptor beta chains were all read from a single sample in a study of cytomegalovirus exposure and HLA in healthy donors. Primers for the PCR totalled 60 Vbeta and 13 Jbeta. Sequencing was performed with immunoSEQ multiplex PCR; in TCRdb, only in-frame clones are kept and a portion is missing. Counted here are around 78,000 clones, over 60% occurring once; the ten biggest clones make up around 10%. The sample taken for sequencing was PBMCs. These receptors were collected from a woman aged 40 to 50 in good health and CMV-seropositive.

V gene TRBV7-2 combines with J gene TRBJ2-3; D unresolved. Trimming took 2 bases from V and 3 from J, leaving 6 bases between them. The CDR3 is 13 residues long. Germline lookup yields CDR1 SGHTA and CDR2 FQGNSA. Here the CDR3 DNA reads TGTGCCAGCAGCTTAAGCCTAACAGATACGCAGTATTTT. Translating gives CASSLSLTDTQYF.

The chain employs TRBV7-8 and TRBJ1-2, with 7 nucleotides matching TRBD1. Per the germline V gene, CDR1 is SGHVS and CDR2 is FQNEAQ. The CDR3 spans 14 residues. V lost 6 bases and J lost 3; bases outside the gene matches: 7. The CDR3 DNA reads TGTGCCAGCAGTCCGGGACAGCCGGACTATGGCTACACCTTC. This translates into CASSPGQPDYGYTF.

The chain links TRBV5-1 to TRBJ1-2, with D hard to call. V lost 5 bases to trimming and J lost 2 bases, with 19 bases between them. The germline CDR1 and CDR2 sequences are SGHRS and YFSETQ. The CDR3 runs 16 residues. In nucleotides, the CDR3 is TGCGCCAGCAGACAGTGGGAGCTGGTAGGGAACTATGGCTACACCTTC. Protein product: CASRQWELVGNYGYTF.

CDR3 sequence (DNA): TGCGCCAGCAGACCCGGAGGGGGGGCGACAGATACGCAGTATTTT. Its protein is CASRPGGGATDTQYF. V and J are TRBV5-1 and TRBJ2-3; a possible D gene is TRBD2 (7 bases). Trimming stripped 5 bases from V and 3 bases from J, with 16 bases between. Germline V gene lookup returns CDR1 SGHRS and CDR2 YFSETQ. This CDR3 spans 15 amino acids. Combining the CDR3 with reference TRBV5-1 and TRBJ2-3 gives the whole variable domain KAGVTQTPRYLIKTRGQQVTLSCSPISGHRSVSWYQQTPGQGLQFLFEYFSETQRNKGNFPGRFSGRQFSNSRSEMNVSTLELGDSALYLCASRPGGGATDTQYFGPGTRLTVL.

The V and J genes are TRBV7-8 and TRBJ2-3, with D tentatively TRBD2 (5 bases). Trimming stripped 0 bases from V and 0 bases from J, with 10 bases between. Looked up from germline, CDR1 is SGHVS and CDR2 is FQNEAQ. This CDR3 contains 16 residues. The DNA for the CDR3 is TGTGCCAGCAGCTTAGCGCTTAGCGCTAGCACAGATACGCAGTATTTT. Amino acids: CASSLALSASTDTQYF.

The CDR3, as DNA: TGTGCCATCAGTGAGTCGGCAGGGGATAATTCACCCCTCCACTTT. This sequence encodes CAISESAGDNSPLHF. The chain links TRBV10-3 to TRBJ1-6; weak D call: TRBD1 (6 bases). Germline V lookup: CDR1 ENHRY, CDR2 SYGVKD. V lost 0 bases to trimming and J lost 5 bases, with 8 bases between them. This CDR3 region has 15 residues.

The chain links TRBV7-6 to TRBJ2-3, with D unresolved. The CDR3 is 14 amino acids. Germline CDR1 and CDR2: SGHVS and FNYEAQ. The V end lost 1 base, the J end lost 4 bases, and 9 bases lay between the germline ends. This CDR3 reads CASSLGAAPDTQYF. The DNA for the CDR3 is TGTGCCAGCAGCTTAGGCGCTGCCCCAGATACGCAGTATTTT.

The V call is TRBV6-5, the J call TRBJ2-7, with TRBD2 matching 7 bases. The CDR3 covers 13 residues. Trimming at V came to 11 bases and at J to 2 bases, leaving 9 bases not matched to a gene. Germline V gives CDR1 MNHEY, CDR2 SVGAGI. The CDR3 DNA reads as TGTGCCTCAACGGGAGGCAGCACCTACGAGCAGTACTTC. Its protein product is CASTGGSTYEQYF.

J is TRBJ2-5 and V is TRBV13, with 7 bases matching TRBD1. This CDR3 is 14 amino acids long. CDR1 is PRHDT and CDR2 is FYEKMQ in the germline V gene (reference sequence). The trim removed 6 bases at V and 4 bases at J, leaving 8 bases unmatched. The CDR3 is CASSFRQGGETQYF. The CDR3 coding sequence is TGTGCCAGCAGTTTTAGACAGGGCGGAGAGACCCAGTACTTC.

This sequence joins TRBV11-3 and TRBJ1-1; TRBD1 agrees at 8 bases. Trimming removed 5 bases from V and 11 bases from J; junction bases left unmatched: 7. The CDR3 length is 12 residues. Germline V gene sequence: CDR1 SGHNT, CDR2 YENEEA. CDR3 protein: CASSGQGGSAFF. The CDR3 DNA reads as TGTGCCAGCAGCGGACAGGGAGGAAGTGCTTTCTTT.

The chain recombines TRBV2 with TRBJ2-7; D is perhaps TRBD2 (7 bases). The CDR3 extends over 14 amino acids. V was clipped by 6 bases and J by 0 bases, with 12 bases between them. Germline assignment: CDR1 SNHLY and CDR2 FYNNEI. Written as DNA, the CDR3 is TGTGCCAGCAGAGGGGGGGGAGGCTCCTACGAGCAGTACTTC. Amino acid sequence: CASRGGGGSYEQYF.

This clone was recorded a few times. CDR3 DNA sequence: TGTGCCAGCAGTCCATGGAGGGGATCCACTGAAGCTTTCTTT. Amino acids: CASSPWRGSTEAFF. V gene TRBV6-1 combines with J gene TRBJ1-1, with D perhaps matching TRBD1 (5 bases). The CDR3 has 14 amino acids. Germline loops: CDR1 MNHNS, CDR2 SASEGT. The V and J ends lost 5 bases and 4 bases respectively, with 14 bases between them.

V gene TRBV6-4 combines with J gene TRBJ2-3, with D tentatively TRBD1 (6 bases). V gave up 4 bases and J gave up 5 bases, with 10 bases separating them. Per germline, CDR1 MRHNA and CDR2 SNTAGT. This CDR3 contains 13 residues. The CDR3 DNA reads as TGTGCCAGCAGTGCCCTGGGACAAGATACGCAGTATTTT. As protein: CASSALGQDTQYF.

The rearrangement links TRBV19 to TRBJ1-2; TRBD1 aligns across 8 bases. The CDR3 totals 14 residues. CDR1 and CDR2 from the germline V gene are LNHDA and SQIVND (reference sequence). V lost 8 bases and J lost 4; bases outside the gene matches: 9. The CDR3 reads CASGRDRSAYGYTF. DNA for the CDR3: TGTGCCAGTGGCCGGGACAGGTCCGCCTATGGCTACACCTTC.

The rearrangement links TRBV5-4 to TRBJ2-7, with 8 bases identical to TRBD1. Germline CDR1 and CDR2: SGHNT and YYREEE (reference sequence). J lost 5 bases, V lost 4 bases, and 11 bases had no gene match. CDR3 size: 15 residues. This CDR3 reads CASSGRGRGLHEQYF. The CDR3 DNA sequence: TGTGCCAGCAGCGGGCGGGGCAGGGGGCTCCACGAGCAGTACTTC.

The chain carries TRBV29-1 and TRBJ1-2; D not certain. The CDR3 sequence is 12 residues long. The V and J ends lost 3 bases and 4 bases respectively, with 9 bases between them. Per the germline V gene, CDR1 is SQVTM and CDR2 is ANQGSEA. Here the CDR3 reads CSVEGTSYGYTF. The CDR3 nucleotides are TGCAGCGTTGAGGGCACCTCCTATGGCTACACCTTC. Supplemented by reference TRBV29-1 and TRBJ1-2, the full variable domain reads SAVISQKPSRDICQRGTSLTIQCQVDSQVTMMFWYRQQPGQSLTLIATANQGSEATYESGFVIDKFPISRPNLTFSTLTVSNMSPEDSSIYLCSVEGTSYGYTFGSGTRLTVV.

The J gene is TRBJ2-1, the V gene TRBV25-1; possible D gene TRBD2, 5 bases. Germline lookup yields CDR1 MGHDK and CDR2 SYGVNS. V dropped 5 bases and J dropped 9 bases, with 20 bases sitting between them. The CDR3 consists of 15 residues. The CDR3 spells CASSLARGGPAEQFF. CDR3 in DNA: TGTGCCAGCAGTTTGGCAAGAGGAGGCCCTGCTGAGCAGTTCTTC.

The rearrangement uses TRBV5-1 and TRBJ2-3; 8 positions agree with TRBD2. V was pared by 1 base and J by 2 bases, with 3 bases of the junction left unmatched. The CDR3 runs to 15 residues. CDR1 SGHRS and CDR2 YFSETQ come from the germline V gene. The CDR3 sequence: CASSLPSGYTDTQYF. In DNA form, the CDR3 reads TGCGCCAGCAGCTTGCCTAGCGGGTACACAGATACGCAGTATTTT.

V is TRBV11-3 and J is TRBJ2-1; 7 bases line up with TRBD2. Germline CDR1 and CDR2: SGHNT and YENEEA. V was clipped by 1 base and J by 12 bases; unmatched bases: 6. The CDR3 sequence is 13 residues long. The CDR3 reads CASSLGGGLGQFF. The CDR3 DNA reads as TGTGCCAGCAGCTTAGGCGGGGGATTGGGGCAGTTCTTC.

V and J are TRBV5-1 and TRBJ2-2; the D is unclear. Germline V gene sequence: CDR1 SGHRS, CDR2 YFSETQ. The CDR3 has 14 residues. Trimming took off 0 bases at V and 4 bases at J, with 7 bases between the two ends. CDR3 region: CASSLDRPTGELFF. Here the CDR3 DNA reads TGCGCCAGCAGCTTGGACAGACCCACCGGGGAGCTGTTTTTT.

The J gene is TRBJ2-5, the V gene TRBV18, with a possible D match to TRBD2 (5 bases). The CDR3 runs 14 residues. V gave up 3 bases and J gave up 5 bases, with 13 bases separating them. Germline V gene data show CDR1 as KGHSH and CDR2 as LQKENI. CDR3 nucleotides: TGTGCCAGCTCACCCAGAGGCCGGGGTGAGACCCAGTACTTC. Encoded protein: CASSPRGRGETQYF. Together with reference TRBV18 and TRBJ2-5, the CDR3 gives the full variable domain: NAGVMQNPRHLVRRRGQEARLRCSPMKGHSHVYWYRQLPEEGLKFMVYLQKENIIDESGMPKERFSAEFPKEGPSILRIQQVVRGDSAAYFCASSPRGRGETQYFGPGTRLLVL.

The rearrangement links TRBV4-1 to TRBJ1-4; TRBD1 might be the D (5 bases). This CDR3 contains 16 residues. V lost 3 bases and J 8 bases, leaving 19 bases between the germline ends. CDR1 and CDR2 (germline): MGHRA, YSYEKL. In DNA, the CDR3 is TGCGCCAGCAGCCAGGAAGGGCGACAGTTCGAAGAAAAACTGTTTTTT. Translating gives CASSQEGRQFEEKLFF.